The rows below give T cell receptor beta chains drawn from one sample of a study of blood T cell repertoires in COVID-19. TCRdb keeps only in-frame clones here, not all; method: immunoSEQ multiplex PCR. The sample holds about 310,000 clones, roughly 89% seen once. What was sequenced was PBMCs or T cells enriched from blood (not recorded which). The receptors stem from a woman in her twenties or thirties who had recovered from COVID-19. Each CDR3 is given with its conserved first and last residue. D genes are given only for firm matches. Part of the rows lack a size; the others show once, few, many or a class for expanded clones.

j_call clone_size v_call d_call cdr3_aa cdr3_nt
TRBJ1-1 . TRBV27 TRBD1 CASSPGTGAYTEAFF TGTGCCAGCAGTCCCGGGACAGGGGCCTACACTGAAGCTTTCTTT
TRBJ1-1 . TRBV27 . CASSLSGQGRMNTEAFF TGTGCCAGCAGTTTATCCGGGCAGGGCCGGATGAACACTGAAGCTTTCTTT
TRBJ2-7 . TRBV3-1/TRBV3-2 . CASSPSANLRYEQYF TGTGCCAGCAGCCCCTCCGCCAACCTTAGATACGAGCAGTACTTC
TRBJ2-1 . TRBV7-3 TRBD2 CASSLTSSGRYEQFF TGTGCCAGCAGCTTAACGTCTAGCGGGAGGTATGAGCAGTTCTTC
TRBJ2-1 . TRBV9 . CASSVGLNWGNEQFF TGTGCCAGCAGCGTTGGACTCAATTGGGGCAATGAGCAGTTCTTC
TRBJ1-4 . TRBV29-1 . CSVYGSQSEKLFF TGCAGCGTGTACGGGTCACAAAGTGAAAAACTGTTTTTT
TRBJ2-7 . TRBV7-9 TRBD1 CASSLVLGQAYEQYF TGTGCCAGCAGCTTAGTGCTGGGACAGGCCTACGAGCAGTACTTC
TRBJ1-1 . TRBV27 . CASSLSPRNTEAFF TGTGCCAGCAGTTTATCCCCCCGGAACACTGAAGCTTTCTTT
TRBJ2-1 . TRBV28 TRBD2 CASSSSGEGEYNEQFF TGTGCCAGCAGTTCTAGCGGGGAGGGGGAGTACAATGAGCAGTTCTTC
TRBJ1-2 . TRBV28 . CASSPTLNYGYTF TGTGCCAGCAGTCCCACATTGAACTATGGCTACACCTTC
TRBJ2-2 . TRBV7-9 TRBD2 CASSRLAGSNGGELFF TGTGCCAGCAGCCGACTAGCGGGCTCTAATGGCGGGGAGCTGTTTTTT
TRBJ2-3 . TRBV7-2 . CASSLGQNTDTQYF TGTGCCAGCAGCTTAGGACAGAACACAGATACGCAGTATTTT
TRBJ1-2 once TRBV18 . CASFREGDYGYTF TGTGCCAGCTTCCGTGAGGGGGACTATGGCTACACCTTC
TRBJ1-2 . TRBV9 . CASTAGWANYGYTF TGTGCCAGCACGGCAGGGTGGGCGAACTATGGCTACACCTTC
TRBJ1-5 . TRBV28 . CASRARQLLQHF TGTGCCAGCAGAGCCCGACAGTTGCTCCAGCATTTT
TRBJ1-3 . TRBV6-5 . CASGFFRVTGGNTIYF TGTGCCAGCGGTTTCTTCCGGGTAACAGGAGGAAACACCATATATTTT
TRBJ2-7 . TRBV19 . CASSNQGWHEQYF TGTGCCAGTAGTAACCAGGGTTGGCACGAGCAGTACTTC
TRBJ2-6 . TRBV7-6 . CANEASGANVLTF TGTGCCAACGAAGCCTCTGGGGCCAACGTCCTGACTTTC
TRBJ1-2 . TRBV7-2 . CASSPRRATNYGYTF TGTGCCAGCAGCCCCCGCAGGGCTACTAACTATGGCTACACCTTC
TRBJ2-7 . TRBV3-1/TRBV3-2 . CASSLSGEAGEQYF TGTGCCAGCAGCCTCAGCGGAGAGGCAGGCGAGCAGTACTTC
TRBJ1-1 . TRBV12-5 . CASATQGMNTEAFF TGTGCTAGTGCCACACAGGGCATGAACACTGAAGCTTTCTTT
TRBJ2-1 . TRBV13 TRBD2 CASSLRLAGLNNEQFF TGTGCCAGCAGCCTGAGACTAGCGGGACTGAACAATGAGCAGTTCTTC
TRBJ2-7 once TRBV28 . CASSIQGGSFYEQYF TGTGCCAGCAGTATCCAAGGGGGTTCCTTTTACGAGCAGTACTTC
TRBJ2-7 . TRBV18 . CASSDSSSYEQYF TGTGCCAGCTCCGACAGTAGCTCCTACGAGCAGTACTTC
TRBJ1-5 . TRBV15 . CATSRTDYNQPQHF TGTGCCACCAGCAGGACAGATTACAATCAGCCCCAGCATTTT
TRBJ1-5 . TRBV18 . CASSPGQEGGQPQHF TGTGCCAGCTCACCAGGGCAGGAAGGTGGTCAGCCCCAGCATTTT
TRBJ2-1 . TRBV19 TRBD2 CASSSGLAAQFF TGTGCCAGTAGTTCTGGACTAGCGGCTCAGTTCTTC
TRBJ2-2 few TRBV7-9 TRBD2 CASSTMGLLTGELFF TGTGCCAGCAGCACAATGGGACTACTCACCGGGGAGCTGTTTTTT